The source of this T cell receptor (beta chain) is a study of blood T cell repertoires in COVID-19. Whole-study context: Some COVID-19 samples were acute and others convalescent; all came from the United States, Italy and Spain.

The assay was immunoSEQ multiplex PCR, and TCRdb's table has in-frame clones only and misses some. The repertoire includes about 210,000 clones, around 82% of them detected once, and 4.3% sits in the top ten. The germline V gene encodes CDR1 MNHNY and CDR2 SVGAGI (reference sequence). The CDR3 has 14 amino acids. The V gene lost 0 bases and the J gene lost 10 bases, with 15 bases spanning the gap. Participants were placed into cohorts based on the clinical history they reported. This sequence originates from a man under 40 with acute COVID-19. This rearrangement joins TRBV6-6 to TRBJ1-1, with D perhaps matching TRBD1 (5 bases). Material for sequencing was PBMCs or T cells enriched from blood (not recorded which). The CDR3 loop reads CASSYSHSPGGAFF. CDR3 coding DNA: TGTGCCAGCAGTTACTCTCACAGTCCGGGGGGAGCTTTCTTT.